Following are 20 T cell receptor beta chains from one sample sequenced in a study of shared clonotypes between healthy human individuals. Sequencing used immunoSEQ multiplex PCR; TCRdb keeps in-frame clones, though not all of them. The data contain about 560,000 clones, around three quarters of them singletons. Sequencing input: PBMCs. These TCRs come from a woman aged 40 to 50 in good health. Some clones in this sample may be carry-over from other donors' samples.

The chain has TRBV15 and TRBJ2-3; tentatively, D is TRBD2 (5 bases). Trimming left V 1 base short and J 4 bases short, with 12 bases between. The CDR3 length is 15 residues. Germline-derived CDR1 and CDR2 are LNHNV and YYDKDF (reference sequence). The CDR3 region is CATSRVTRGPDTQYF. The CDR3 region has the DNA TGTGCCACCAGCAGAGTAACTAGAGGCCCAGATACGCAGTATTTT.

The chain links TRBV28 to TRBJ2-5; 7 nucleotides align to TRBD1. The closer fit of TRBJ2-7 to the DNA end suggests the J call may be wrong. Germline V gene lookup returns CDR1 MDHEN and CDR2 SYDVKM. There are 15 residues in the CDR3. CDR3 region: CASSSLTGKGYEQYF. In nucleotides, the CDR3 is TGTGCCAGCAGTTCCCTGACAGGGAAAGGTTACGAGCAGTACTTC.

CDR3: CASSPWKGARTEAFF. Here the CDR3 DNA reads TGTGCCAGCTCACCATGGAAGGGGGCGCGAACTGAAGCTTTCTTT. The chain joins TRBV18 to TRBJ1-1; 7 bases are shared with TRBD1. The CDR3 is 15 amino acids. From germline, CDR1 is KGHSH and CDR2 LQKENI. V lost 2 bases, J lost 5 bases, and 8 bases stayed unmatched.

This clone was counted at least ten times. The V and J genes are TRBV19 and TRBJ1-2, with no clear D. Germline V gene data show CDR1 as LNHDA and CDR2 as SQIVND (reference sequence). The CDR3 is 15 residues long. Trimming cost V 4 bases and J 3 bases, with 15 bases left between them. The CDR3 loop is CASSTPGAGDYGYTF. The CDR3 nucleotides read TGTGCCAGTAGTACTCCGGGCGCCGGGGACTATGGCTACACCTTC.

The genes are TRBV5-1 and TRBJ2-1; perhaps TRBD1 as D (6 bases). CDR1 is SGHRS, CDR2 YFSETQ, per germline. This CDR3 has 14 amino acids. V was cut by 1 base and J by 6 bases, with 11 bases left in between. The DNA for the CDR3 is TGCGCCAGCAGCTTGTGGGGGCCGGGCAATGAGCAGTTCTTC. This translates into CASSLWGPGNEQFF. Drawing the rest from reference TRBV5-1 and TRBJ2-1, the complete variable domain is KAGVTQTPRYLIKTRGQQVTLSCSPISGHRSVSWYQQTPGQGLQFLFEYFSETQRNKGNFPGRFSGRQFSNSRSEMNVSTLELGDSALYLCASSLWGPGNEQFFGPGTRLTVL.

The chain uses TRBV2 and TRBJ2-1; 8 bases align to TRBD1. The ends lost 5 bases at V and 9 bases at J; junction bases unmatched: 12. Per the germline V gene, CDR1 is SNHLY and CDR2 is FYNNEI. This CDR3 region has 15 residues. The CDR3 region is CASSFGPGGEAEQFF. In DNA, the CDR3 is TGTGCCAGCAGTTTCGGCCCAGGGGGCGAGGCTGAGCAGTTCTTC.

CDR3 DNA: TGTGCCAGTAGTAAGCAAGAAGGGTCCTCTGGAAACACCATATATTTT. It yields the protein CASSKQEGSSGNTIYF. J is TRBJ1-3 and V is TRBV19; no firm D call. The V end lost 4 bases, the J end lost 0 bases, and 13 bases lay between the germline ends. CDR1 and CDR2 from the germline V gene are LNHDA and SQIVND (reference sequence). The CDR3 runs 16 residues.

As to this clone: This sample also contains other DNA sequences that code for the same CDR3. V is TRBV7-2 and J is TRBJ2-7; TRBD2 aligns across 8 bases. Unmatched junction bases numbered 3, after V lost 1 base and J lost 1 base. This CDR3 comprises 15 residues. The V gene's germline CDR1 is SGHTA and CDR2 FQGNSA. This CDR3 reads CASSLVSGGSYEQYF. The CDR3 bases are TGTGCCAGCAGCTTAGTGTCGGGAGGGTCCTACGAGCAGTACTTC.

With regard to this clone: An end of the junction does not agree with germline; a read error may underlie this. The rearrangement uses TRBV2 and TRBJ2-4; perhaps TRBD1 as D (7 bases). Germline-derived CDR1 and CDR2 are SNHLY and FYNNEI. This CDR3 is built from 15 residues. Here the CDR3 DNA reads TGTGTCAGCAGGAGGGACAGACTAGCCAAAAACATTCAGTACTTC. Translation: CVSRRDRLAKNIQYF.

V and J are TRBV5-8 and TRBJ1-1; D perhaps matches TRBD1 (5 bases). Germline CDR1 reads SGHTS; CDR2 reads YDEGEE. The CDR3 runs to 14 residues. V was pared by 1 base and J by 2 bases, with 9 bases between. In DNA, the CDR3 is TGTGCCAGCAGCTTGTACAGGATTAACACTGAAGCTTTCTTT. Translated, it gives CASSLYRINTEAFF.

This clone was detected ten times or more. The chain is built from TRBV28 and TRBJ1-5; 7 bases align to TRBD1. Germline V CDR1 and CDR2: MDHEN, SYDVKM. The CDR3 is made up of 15 amino acids. With V trimmed by 6 bases and J by 7 bases, 12 bases remained unmatched. CDR3 protein: CASSTIDRDFQPQHF. CDR3 bases: TGTGCCAGCAGCACAATCGACAGGGATTTCCAGCCCCAGCATTTT.

This clone was found once. The V and J genes are TRBV28 and TRBJ2-2; 8 nucleotides agree with TRBD2. Germline V lookup: CDR1 MDHEN, CDR2 SYDVKM. V lost 3 bases, J lost 6 bases, and 6 bases stayed unmatched. This CDR3 region has 15 residues. CDR3: CASSLVGRASGELFF. CDR3 in DNA: TGTGCCAGCAGTTTGGTCGGGAGGGCCTCCGGGGAGCTGTTTTTT.

The rearrangement uses TRBV5-4 and TRBJ2-3; 11 bases agree with TRBD2. The trim removed 4 bases at V and 0 bases at J, leaving 4 bases unmatched. This CDR3 has 16 amino acids. CDR1 and CDR2 (germline): SGHNT, YYREEE (reference sequence). The CDR3 bases are TGTGCCAGCAGCGCATGGACTAGCGGGAGCACAGATACGCAGTATTTT. As protein: CASSAWTSGSTDTQYF.

The chain carries TRBV9 and TRBJ1-3; 12 bases agree with TRBD1. CDR1 and CDR2 (germline): SGDLS, YYNGEE. The CDR3 sequence is 16 residues long. Trimming cost V 3 bases and J 3 bases; bases outside gene matches: 4. CDR3 amino acids: CASSGRDRGLGNTIYF. In nucleotides, the CDR3 is TGTGCCAGCAGCGGTAGGGACAGGGGGCTTGGAAACACCATATATTTT.

This chain links TRBV30 with TRBJ1-3, with D hard to call. This CDR3 spans 15 amino acids. V lost 2 bases and J 0 bases, leaving 11 bases between the germline ends. CDR1 GTSNPN and CDR2 SVGIG come from the germline V gene (reference sequence). The CDR3 DNA sequence: TGTGCCTGGAGTTATCGGGCGGACTCTGGAAACACCATATATTTT. It encodes CAWSYRADSGNTIYF. Looking up the rest from reference TRBV30 and TRBJ1-3 gives the full variable domain: SQTIHQWPATLVQPVGSPLSLECTVEGTSNPNLYWYRQAAGRGLQLLFYSVGIGQISSEVPQNLSASRPQDRQFILSSKKLLLSDSGFYLCAWSYRADSGNTIYFGEGSWLTVV.

This chain connects TRBV10-3 to TRBJ1-2; D is undetermined. Looked up from germline, CDR1 is ENHRY and CDR2 is SYGVKD. This CDR3 contains 14 residues. Trimming removed 5 bases from V and 2 bases from J, with 12 bases in between. The CDR3 DNA follows: TGTGCCATCAGTAACGGCGGAGTAAACTATGGCTACACCTTC. Its translation: CAISNGGVNYGYTF.

The chain is built from TRBV28 and TRBJ2-7, with D unclear. The CDR3 consists of 14 residues. V was cut by 5 bases and J by 3 bases, with 14 bases left in between. Germline CDR1 MDHEN, CDR2 SYDVKM. This CDR3 is CASSLLQEFYEQYF. DNA for the CDR3: TGTGCCAGCAGTCTACTTCAGGAGTTCTACGAGCAGTACTTC.

This chain joins TRBV5-4 and TRBJ1-2; tentatively, D is TRBD1 (5 bases). CDR1 and CDR2 (germline): SGHNT, YYREEE (reference sequence). Trimming left V 5 bases short and J 0 bases short, with 17 bases between. There are 16 residues in the CDR3. The CDR3 loop is CASSSTSGAANYGYTF. In DNA form, the CDR3 reads TGTGCCAGCAGTTCCACCTCCGGGGCGGCTAACTATGGCTACACCTTC.

The count of this clone is one. The rearrangement links TRBV5-1 to TRBJ2-5, with D perhaps matching TRBD1 (6 bases). This CDR3 is 13 amino acids long. Trimming pared 3 bases from V and 5 bases from J, leaving 11 bases between. From germline, CDR1 is SGHRS and CDR2 YFSETQ. CDR3 coding DNA: TGCGCCAGCAGCTCTCACCAGGGGGAGACCCAGTACTTC. This encodes CASSSHQGETQYF.

This chain links TRBV28 with TRBJ1-2; 7 bases line up with TRBD1. The V gene end was trimmed by 6 bases and the J gene end by 6 bases; junction bases not matched to a gene: 4. Germline lookup yields CDR1 MDHEN and CDR2 SYDVKM. The CDR3 contains 12 residues. The DNA of the CDR3 is TGTGCCAGCAGGTCGACAGGGCATGGCTACACCTTC. It encodes CASRSTGHGYTF.